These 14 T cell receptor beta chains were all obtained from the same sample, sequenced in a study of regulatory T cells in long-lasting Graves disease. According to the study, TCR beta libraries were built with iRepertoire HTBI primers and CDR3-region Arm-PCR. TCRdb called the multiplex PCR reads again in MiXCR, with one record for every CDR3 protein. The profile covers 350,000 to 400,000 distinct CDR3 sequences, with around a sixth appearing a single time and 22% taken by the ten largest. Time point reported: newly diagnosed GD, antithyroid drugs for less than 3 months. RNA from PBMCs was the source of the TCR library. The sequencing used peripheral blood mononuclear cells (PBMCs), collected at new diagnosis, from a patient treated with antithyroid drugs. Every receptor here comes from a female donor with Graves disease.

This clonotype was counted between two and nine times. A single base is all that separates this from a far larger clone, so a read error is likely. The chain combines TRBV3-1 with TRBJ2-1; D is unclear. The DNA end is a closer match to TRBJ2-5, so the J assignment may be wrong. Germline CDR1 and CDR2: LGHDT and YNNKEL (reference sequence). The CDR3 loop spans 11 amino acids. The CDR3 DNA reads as TGTGCCAGCAGCCATGAATCGGCCCAGTACTTC. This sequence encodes CASSHESAQYF.

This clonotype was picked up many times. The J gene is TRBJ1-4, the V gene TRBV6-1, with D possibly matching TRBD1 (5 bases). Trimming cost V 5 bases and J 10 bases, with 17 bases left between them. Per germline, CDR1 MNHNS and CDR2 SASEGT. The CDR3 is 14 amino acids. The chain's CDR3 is CASSPLTRGGKLFF. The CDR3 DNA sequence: TGTGCCAGCAGTCCTCTTACCCGGGGGGGAAAACTGTTTTTT.

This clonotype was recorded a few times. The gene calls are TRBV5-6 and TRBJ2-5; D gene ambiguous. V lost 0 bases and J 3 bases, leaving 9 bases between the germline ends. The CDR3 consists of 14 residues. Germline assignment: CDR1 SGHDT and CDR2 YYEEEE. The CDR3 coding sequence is TGTGCCAGCAGCTTGGCATACGGTAAAGAGACCCAGTACTTC. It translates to CASSLAYGKETQYF.

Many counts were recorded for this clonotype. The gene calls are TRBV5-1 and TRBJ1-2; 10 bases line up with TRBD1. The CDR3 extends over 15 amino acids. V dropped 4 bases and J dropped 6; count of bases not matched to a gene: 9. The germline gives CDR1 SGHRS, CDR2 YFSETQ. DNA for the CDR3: TGCGCCAGCAGCCTTATAAGACAGGGGGCTCATGGCTACACCTTC. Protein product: CASSLIRQGAHGYTF.

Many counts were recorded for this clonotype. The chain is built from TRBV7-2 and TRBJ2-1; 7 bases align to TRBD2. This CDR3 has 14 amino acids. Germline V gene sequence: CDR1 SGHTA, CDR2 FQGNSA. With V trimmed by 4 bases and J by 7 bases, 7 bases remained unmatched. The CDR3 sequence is CASSSGGSKNEQFF. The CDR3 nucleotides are TGTGCCAGCAGCTCCGGCGGGAGTAAAAATGAGCAGTTCTTC.

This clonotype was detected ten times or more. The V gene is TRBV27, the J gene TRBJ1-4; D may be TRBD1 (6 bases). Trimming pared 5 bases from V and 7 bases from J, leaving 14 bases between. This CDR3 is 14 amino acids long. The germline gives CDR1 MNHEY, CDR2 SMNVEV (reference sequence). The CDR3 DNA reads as TGTGCCAGCAGTACCGGGACAAGGGCTGAAAAACTGTTTTTT. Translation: CASSTGTRAEKLFF.

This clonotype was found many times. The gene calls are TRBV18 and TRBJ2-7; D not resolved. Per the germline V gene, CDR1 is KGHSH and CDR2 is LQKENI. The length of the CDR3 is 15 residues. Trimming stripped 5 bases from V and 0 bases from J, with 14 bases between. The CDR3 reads CASSSTKQVSYEQYF. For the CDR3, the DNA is TGTGCCAGCTCATCAACGAAGCAGGTCTCCTACGAGCAGTACTTC.

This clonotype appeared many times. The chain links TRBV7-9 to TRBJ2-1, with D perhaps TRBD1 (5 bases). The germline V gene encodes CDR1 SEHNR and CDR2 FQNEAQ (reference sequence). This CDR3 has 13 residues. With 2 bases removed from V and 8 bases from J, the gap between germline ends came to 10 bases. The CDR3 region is CASSLPGFDEQFF. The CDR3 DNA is TGTGCCAGCAGCTTACCAGGGTTCGATGAGCAGTTCTTC.

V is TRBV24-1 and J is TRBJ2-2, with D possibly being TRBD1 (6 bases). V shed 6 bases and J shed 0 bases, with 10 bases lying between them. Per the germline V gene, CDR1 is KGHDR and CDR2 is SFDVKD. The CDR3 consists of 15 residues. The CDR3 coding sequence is TGTGCCACCAGTTTCAGGGGCGCGAACACCGGGGAGCTGTTTTTT. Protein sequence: CATSFRGANTGELFF.

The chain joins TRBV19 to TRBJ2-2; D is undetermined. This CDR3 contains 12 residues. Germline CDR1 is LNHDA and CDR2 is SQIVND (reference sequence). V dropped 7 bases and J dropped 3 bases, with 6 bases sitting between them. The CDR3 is CASISDTGELFF. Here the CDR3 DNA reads TGTGCCAGTATCTCGGACACCGGGGAGCTGTTTTTT.

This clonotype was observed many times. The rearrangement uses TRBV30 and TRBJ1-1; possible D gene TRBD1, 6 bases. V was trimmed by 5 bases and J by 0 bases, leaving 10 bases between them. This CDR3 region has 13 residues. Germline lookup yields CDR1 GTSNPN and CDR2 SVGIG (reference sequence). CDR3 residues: CAWGDILNTEAFF. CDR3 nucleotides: TGTGCCTGGGGGGACATTCTGAACACTGAAGCTTTCTTT.

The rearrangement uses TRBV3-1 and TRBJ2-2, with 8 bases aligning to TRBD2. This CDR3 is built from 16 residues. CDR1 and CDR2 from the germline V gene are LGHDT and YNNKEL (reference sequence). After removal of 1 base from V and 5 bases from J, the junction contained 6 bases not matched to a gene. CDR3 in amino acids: CASSQVASGPTGELFF. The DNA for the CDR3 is TGTGCCAGCAGCCAAGTGGCTAGCGGGCCTACCGGGGAGCTGTTTTTT. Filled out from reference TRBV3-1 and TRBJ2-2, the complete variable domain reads DTAVSQTPKYLVTQMGNDKSIKCEQNLGHDTMYWYKQDSKKFLKIMFSYNNKELIINETVPNRFSPKSPDKAHLNLHINSLELGDSAVYFCASSQVASGPTGELFFGEGSRLTVL.

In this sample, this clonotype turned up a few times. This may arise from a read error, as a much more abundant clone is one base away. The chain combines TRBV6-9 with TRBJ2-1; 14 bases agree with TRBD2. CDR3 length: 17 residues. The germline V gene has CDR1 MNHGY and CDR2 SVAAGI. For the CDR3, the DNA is TGTGCCGGCAGTTCGGGACTAGCGGGGGCTAGGGGCAATGAGCAGTTCTTC. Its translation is CAGSSGLAGARGNEQFF.

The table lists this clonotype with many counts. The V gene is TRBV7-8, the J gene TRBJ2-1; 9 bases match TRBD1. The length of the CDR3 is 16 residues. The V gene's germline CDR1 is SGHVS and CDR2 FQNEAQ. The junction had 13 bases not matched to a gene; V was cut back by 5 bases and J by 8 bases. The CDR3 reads CASSLILLDRGDEQFF. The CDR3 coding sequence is TGTGCCAGCAGCCTAATTCTCCTGGACAGGGGCGATGAGCAGTTCTTC.